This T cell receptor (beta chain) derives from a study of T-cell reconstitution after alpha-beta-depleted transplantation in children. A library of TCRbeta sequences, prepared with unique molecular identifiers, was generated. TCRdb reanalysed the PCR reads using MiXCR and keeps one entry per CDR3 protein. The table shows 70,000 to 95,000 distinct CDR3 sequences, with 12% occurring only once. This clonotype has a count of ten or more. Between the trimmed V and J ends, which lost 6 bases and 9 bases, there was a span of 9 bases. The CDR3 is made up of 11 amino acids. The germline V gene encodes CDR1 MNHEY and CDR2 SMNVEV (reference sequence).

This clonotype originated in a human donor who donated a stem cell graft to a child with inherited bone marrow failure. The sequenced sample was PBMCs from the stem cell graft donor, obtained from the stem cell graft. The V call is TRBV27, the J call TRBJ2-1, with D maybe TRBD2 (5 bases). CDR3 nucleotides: TGTGCCAGCAGGGGAGTGGGTGAGCAGTTCTTC. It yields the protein CASRGVGEQFF.